The 10 T cell receptor beta chains below all came from one sample that was sequenced in a study of shared T cell receptors in the human thymus. Here immunoSEQ multiplex PCR was the method, and the copy in TCRdb shows in-frame clones only, minus some. The table includes hundreds of thousands of clones, 85% to 95% detected once. Input material: thymocytes. The receptors derive from a human donor.

The J gene is TRBJ2-7, the V gene TRBV2; 7 bases map to TRBD1. The CDR3 covers 14 residues. Germline values: CDR1 SNHLY, CDR2 FYNNEI. Trimming took 7 bases from V and 0 from J; bases not matched to a gene: 6. The CDR3 spells CASIEGAGSYEQYF. The CDR3 nucleotides read TGTGCCAGCATTGAGGGGGCCGGCTCCTACGAGCAGTACTTC.

The V gene is TRBV28, the J gene TRBJ1-1; weak D call: TRBD1 (5 bases). The germline V gene has CDR1 MDHEN and CDR2 SYDVKM. The CDR3 runs 16 residues. Trimming removed 3 bases at V and 0 bases at J, with 14 bases between. The CDR3 DNA sequence: TGTGCCAGCAGTTTGGCGGGACGGACTTTGAACACTGAAGCTTTCTTT. Translated: CASSLAGRTLNTEAFF.

The gene calls are TRBV25-1 and TRBJ2-7; a possible D gene is TRBD2 (5 bases). Germline loops: CDR1 MGHDK, CDR2 SYGVNS. With 1 base removed from V and 0 bases from J, the gap between germline ends came to 10 bases. This CDR3 comprises 15 residues. This CDR3 is CASSESGGPSYEQYF. The CDR3 bases are TGTGCCAGCAGTGAATCTGGAGGACCCTCCTACGAGCAGTACTTC.

This clone was counted once. The chain joins TRBV28 to TRBJ2-7; no clear D gene. This CDR3 is built from 13 residues. CDR1 MDHEN and CDR2 SYDVKM come from the germline V gene. V was trimmed by 4 bases and J by 3 bases, leaving 10 bases between them. The CDR3 DNA sequence: TGTGCCAGCAGTTCTTGGGGTTTCTACGAGCAGTACTTC. Protein sequence: CASSSWGFYEQYF.

The chain is built from TRBV7-2 and TRBJ2-3, with a weak D call TRBD1 (5 bases). Germline V CDR1 and CDR2: SGHTA, FQGNSA. The CDR3 sequence is 14 residues long. With 5 bases removed from V and 1 base from J, the gap between germline ends came to 10 bases. The CDR3 loop reads CASSPWGRTDTQYF. In DNA form, the CDR3 reads TGTGCCAGCAGCCCTTGGGGCCGCACAGATACGCAGTATTTT. The full variable domain, in which reference TRBV7-2 and TRBJ2-3 provide the parts outside the CDR3, is GAGVSQSPSNKVTEKGKDVELRCDPISGHTALYWYRQSLGQGLEFLIYFQGNSAPDKSGLPSDRFSAERTGGSVSTLTIQRTQQEDSAVYLCASSPWGRTDTQYFGPGTRLTVL.

This rearrangement joins TRBV27 to TRBJ2-1; 7 nucleotides match TRBD2. Per germline, CDR1 MNHEY and CDR2 SMNVEV (reference sequence). J lost 7 bases, V lost 6 bases, and 9 bases had no gene match. The CDR3 has 14 residues. In DNA form, the CDR3 reads TGTGCCAGCAGCTGGGAAATGGGGGGGAATGAGCAGTTCTTC. This codes for CASSWEMGGNEQFF.

The V call is TRBV5-1, the J call TRBJ2-7, with D perhaps matching TRBD2 (5 bases). CDR1 is SGHRS and CDR2 is YFSETQ in the germline V gene. V gave up 3 bases and J gave up 1 base, with 8 bases separating them. The CDR3 extends over 13 amino acids. CDR3 coding DNA: TGCGCCAGCAGCTGGGGAGATTCCTACGAGCAGTACTTC. This gives the protein CASSWGDSYEQYF.

This rearrangement joins TRBV11-2 to TRBJ2-1; perhaps TRBD1 as D (5 bases). V was pared by 5 bases and J by 6 bases, with 20 bases between. Germline values: CDR1 SGHAT, CDR2 FQNNGV. This CDR3 spans 16 amino acids. CDR3 loop: CASSPQPPRASNEQFF. The CDR3 bases are TGTGCCAGCAGCCCGCAACCACCCAGGGCCTCCAATGAGCAGTTCTTC.

Note on this clone: Compared with germline, one end of the junction differs, possibly owing to a read error. J is TRBJ2-7 and V is TRBV28; D not resolved. Germline-derived CDR1 and CDR2 are MDHEN and SYDVKM. This CDR3 has 9 amino acids. The CDR3 DNA is TGTGCCAGCAGGCGTAGGGATAGCTTC. It encodes CASRRRDSF.

The chain has TRBV6-1 and TRBJ2-2; 10 bases are a match to TRBD2. From germline, CDR1 is MNHNS and CDR2 SASEGT. After removal of 1 base from V and 5 bases from J, the junction contained 4 bases not matched to a gene. This CDR3 region has 16 residues. The CDR3 spells CASSEEVLAGTGELFF. CDR3 bases: TGTGCCAGCAGTGAAGAGGTACTAGCGGGAACCGGGGAGCTGTTTTTT.